Below, 21 T cell receptor beta chains from the same sample are listed, as sequenced in a study of Ad26.COV2.S vaccination and SARS-CoV-2 variants. Profiling relied on immunoSEQ multiplex PCR, and the TCRdb table lists in-frame clones only, not all of them. The repertoire holds approximately 460,000 clones, with roughly nine tenths as singletons. Treatment here: 19 received Ad26.COV2.S at low or high dose, single or two shots; about 5 received placebo; per-sample allocation not given. Each sample was drawn 63 days after the first injection (of vaccine or placebo). The starting material was peripheral blood, obtained in a trial of Ad26.COV2.S vaccine versus placebo. The receptors derive from a person between 18 and 65 years old who received the Ad26.COV2.S COVID-19 vaccine or a placebo.

This rearrangement joins TRBV28 to TRBJ1-1, with TRBD1 identical over 12 bases. Germline values: CDR1 MDHEN, CDR2 SYDVKM. This CDR3 has 17 residues. After removal of 2 bases from V and 9 bases from J, the junction contained 13 bases not matched to a gene. CDR3 loop: CASSLMGQGAMGRKAFF. DNA of the CDR3: TGTGCCAGCAGTTTAATGGGACAGGGGGCTATGGGGCGTAAAGCTTTCTTT.

This chain connects TRBV7-8 to TRBJ1-1, with 9 positions matching TRBD1. Germline V CDR1 and CDR2: SGHVS, FQNEAQ. The junction had 2 bases not matched to a gene; V was cut back by 5 bases and J by 4 bases. The CDR3 loop spans 13 amino acids. The CDR3 DNA reads TGTGCCAGCAGCGTACAGGGGGCCACTGAAGCTTTCTTT. Translated, it gives CASSVQGATEAFF.

This clone was counted a single time. This chain joins TRBV12-3 or TRBV12-4 and TRBJ2-3; tentative D call: TRBD2 (6 bases). The CDR3 is 12 amino acids. Trimming stripped 6 bases from V and 5 bases from J, with 9 bases between. CDR3 sequence: CASSPGLDTQYF. The CDR3 region has the DNA TGTGCCAGCAGCCCGGGACTAGATACGCAGTATTTT.

The rearrangement joins TRBV5-4 to TRBJ2-3, with D maybe TRBD2 (6 bases). Trimming took off 2 bases at V and 1 base at J, with 14 bases between the two ends. Germline V CDR1 and CDR2: SGHNT, YYREEE (reference sequence). CDR3 length: 16 residues. The CDR3 protein is CASSFGASGGTDTQYF. The CDR3 DNA reads TGTGCCAGCAGCTTTGGTGCGTCGGGGGGCACAGATACGCAGTATTTT.

In its sample, this clone was seen once. CDR3 sequence reads: CASRSHSGNTIYF. CDR3 in DNA: TGCGCCAGCAGAAGCCACTCTGGAAACACCATATATTTT. The chain carries TRBV10-1 and TRBJ1-3; D gene uncertain. Deletions cut 6 bases from V and 0 bases from J, with 6 bases between. CDR1 and CDR2 (germline): WNHNN, SYGVQD (reference sequence). The CDR3 sequence is 13 residues long.

This chain connects TRBV2 to TRBJ1-5, with unresolved D. CDR3 length: 14 residues. The germline V gene encodes CDR1 SNHLY and CDR2 FYNNEI. The V and J ends lost 1 base and 4 bases respectively, with 8 bases between them. The CDR3 DNA reads as TGTGCCAGCAGTGAAGAACAGTATAATCAGCCCCAGCATTTT. Translation: CASSEEQYNQPQHF.

The J gene is TRBJ2-3, the V gene TRBV7-6; D gene uncertain. CDR1 is SGHVS and CDR2 is FNYEAQ in the germline V gene. This CDR3 is 15 amino acids long. With 3 bases removed from V and 4 bases from J, the gap between germline ends came to 14 bases. The CDR3 is CASSFSGQIADTQYF. CDR3 DNA sequence: TGTGCCAGCAGCTTCTCAGGTCAGATCGCAGATACGCAGTATTTT.

Written as DNA, the CDR3 is TGTGCCAGCAGCATGAACCCGGGACTAGCGGGAGGACGGACTAAGTACAATGAGCAGTTCTTC. Residues: CASSMNPGLAGGRTKYNEQFF. The chain is built from TRBV7-3 and TRBJ2-1; 15 bases agree with TRBD2. The CDR3 loop spans 21 amino acids. Trimming took 5 bases from V and 4 from J; bases not matched to a gene: 18. Per germline, CDR1 SGHTA and CDR2 FQGTGA. Full variable domain (outside the CDR3, taken from reference TRBV7-3 and TRBJ2-1): GAGVSQTPSNKVTEKGKYVELRCDPISGHTALYWYRQSLGQGPEFLIYFQGTGAADDSGLPNDRFFAVRPEGSVSTLKIQRTERGDSAVYLCASSMNPGLAGGRTKYNEQFFGPGTRLTVL.

This chain joins TRBV20-1 and TRBJ1-1, with D unclear. The germline V gene has CDR1 DFQATT and CDR2 SNEGSKA (reference sequence). V was clipped by 0 bases and J by 8 bases, with 7 bases between them. This CDR3 has 11 residues. The CDR3 DNA sequence: TGCAGTGCTAGAGAGCAGACCGAAGCTTTCTTT. Its protein is CSAREQTEAFF.

The chain joins TRBV7-3 to TRBJ2-5, with D perhaps matching TRBD1 (5 bases). This CDR3 has 13 amino acids. Trimming removed 0 bases from V and 5 bases from J, with 7 bases in between. Looked up from germline, CDR1 is SGHTA and CDR2 is FQGTGA. CDR3 nucleotide sequence: TGTGCCAGCAGCTTAACGCCAGGGGAGACCCAGTACTTC. Protein product: CASSLTPGETQYF.

V usage is TRBV6-1 and J usage is TRBJ2-7; the D gene could be TRBD1 or TRBD2 (5 bases each). Germline CDR1 and CDR2: MNHNS and SASEGT. Trimming left V 6 bases short and J 6 bases short, with 9 bases between. The CDR3 runs to 11 residues. CDR3 sequence (DNA): TGTGCCAGCAGCCGGGGCTTCGAGCAGTACTTC. This encodes CASSRGFEQYF.

J is TRBJ1-1 and V is TRBV6-4; no clear D. The CDR3 spans 13 residues. Germline CDR1 MRHNA, CDR2 SNTAGT. Deletions cut 5 bases from V and 3 bases from J, with 10 bases between. CDR3 DNA: TGTGCCAGCAGTTCTGAGGGCCACACTGAAGCTTTCTTT. This translates into CASSSEGHTEAFF.

The J gene is TRBJ2-7, the V gene TRBV15; TRBD1 aligns across 9 bases. CDR3 length equals 17 residues. Germline V gene sequence: CDR1 LNHNV, CDR2 YYDKDF (reference sequence). V lost 5 bases, J lost 1 base, and 12 bases stayed unmatched. The CDR3 is CATSLTRGDRASYEQYF. The CDR3 bases are TGTGCCACCAGCCTAACCAGAGGGGACAGGGCTTCCTACGAGCAGTACTTC.

In this sample, this clone turned up once. This chain links TRBV6-5 with TRBJ1-2; D is unresolved. Germline V lookup: CDR1 MNHEY, CDR2 SVGAGI. The CDR3 extends over 13 amino acids. Trimming removed 0 bases at V and 2 bases at J, with 4 bases between. The chain's CDR3 is CASSYSLNYGYTF. As DNA, the CDR3 is TGTGCCAGCAGTTACTCGCTCAACTATGGCTACACCTTC.

This chain links TRBV27 with TRBJ2-3; D might be TRBD1 or TRBD2, each matching 6 bases. CDR1 is MNHEY and CDR2 is SMNVEV in the germline V gene (reference sequence). CDR3 length: 12 amino acids. V lost 8 bases, J lost 4 bases, and 10 bases lay in between. The CDR3 here is CASGGQPDTQYF. In DNA, the CDR3 is TGTGCCAGCGGGGGGCAACCAGATACGCAGTATTTT.

The V and J genes are TRBV11-2 and TRBJ2-7; weak D call: TRBD2 (5 bases). Germline V gene sequence: CDR1 SGHAT, CDR2 FQNNGV. The V end lost 2 bases, the J end lost 0 bases, and 14 bases lay between the germline ends. The CDR3 has 16 amino acids. CDR3 nucleotides: TGTGCCAGCAGCTTATACGGGGTGATGAGCTCCTACGAGCAGTACTTC. This translates into CASSLYGVMSSYEQYF.

The chain has TRBV28 and TRBJ2-2; D gene uncertain. The germline V gene encodes CDR1 MDHEN and CDR2 SYDVKM. The V end lost 3 bases, the J end lost 1 base, and 12 bases lay between the germline ends. This CDR3 contains 16 residues. CDR3 coding DNA: TGTGCCAGCAGTTTCGTCGGGCTAGAGAACACCGGGGAGCTGTTTTTT. Its protein is CASSFVGLENTGELFF.

CDR3 sequence: CASSYGGGSPLHF. As DNA, the CDR3 is TGTGCCAGCAGCTACGGGGGCGGTTCACCCCTCCACTTT. The J gene is TRBJ1-6, the V gene TRBV11-1; possible D gene TRBD1, 6 bases. CDR1 is SGHAT and CDR2 is FQDESV in the germline V gene (reference sequence). The germline V and J ends were trimmed by 4 bases and 9 bases, with 10 bases remaining between them. The CDR3 has 13 residues.

The chain employs TRBV27 and TRBJ2-7; 9 bases are a match to TRBD2. CDR3 size: 14 residues. The trim removed 5 bases at V and 3 bases at J, leaving 5 bases unmatched. The germline V gene encodes CDR1 MNHEY and CDR2 SMNVEV (reference sequence). For the CDR3, the DNA is TGTGCCAGCAGTCGTAGCGGGAGACTCTACGAGCAGTACTTC. Translated, it gives CASSRSGRLYEQYF.

This clone was found a few times. The chain joins TRBV10-1 to TRBJ2-2; D not certain. CDR1 and CDR2 (germline): WNHNN, SYGVQD (reference sequence). The V gene lost 2 bases and the J gene lost 3 bases, with 4 bases spanning the gap. The CDR3 covers 13 residues. CDR3 nucleotides: TGCGCCAGCAGTGAGCGTTACACCGGGGAGCTGTTTTTT. Encoded protein: CASSERYTGELFF.

This chain connects TRBV7-9 to TRBJ2-1; unclear D gene. CDR1 and CDR2 from the germline V gene are SEHNR and FQNEAQ (reference sequence). The CDR3 has 14 residues. The V gene lost 3 bases and the J gene lost 3 bases, with 9 bases spanning the gap. The CDR3 DNA sequence: TGTGCCAGCAGCTTGGCAGGTAGCTACAATGAGCAGTTCTTC. Amino acids: CASSLAGSYNEQFF.